This T cell receptor beta chain was identified in a study of monozygotic twins with inflammatory bowel disease. TCRdb reprocessed the 5' RACE reads and keeps a single row for each CDR3 protein, giving no DNA. This sample contains a few hundred thousand distinct CDR3 sequences. Germline assignment: CDR1 DFQATT and CDR2 SNEGSKA (reference sequence). This CDR3 has 14 residues. This rearrangement joins TRBV20-1 to TRBJ2-7; the TCRdb D gene call, TRBD1, has no DNA to confirm it. The TCR comes from a human donor with ulcerative colitis or Crohn's disease, or a healthy co-twin of an affected twin (not recorded which). Sequenced material: blood. This CDR3 reads CSARSTGGSYEQYF.